A single sample gave rise to the 13 T cell receptor beta chains below, sequenced in a study of blood T cell repertoires in COVID-19. Sequenced by immunoSEQ multiplex PCR; TCRdb stores in-frame clones only, minus some. The sample records some 250,000 clones, about 90% being singletons. Sequenced material: peripheral blood. The origin of the receptors is a man in his fifties or sixties who had recovered from COVID-19.

J is TRBJ1-2 and V is TRBV5-5; no firm D call. Germline V gene lookup returns CDR1 SGHKS and CDR2 YYEKEE (reference sequence). The CDR3 is 14 amino acids. Trimming took off 0 bases at V and 4 bases at J, with 10 bases between the two ends. The CDR3 spells CASSLENILYGYTF. CDR3 nucleotide sequence: TGTGCCAGCAGCTTGGAAAATATCCTCTATGGCTACACCTTC.

This clone was recorded a few times. The V gene is TRBV9, the J gene TRBJ1-3, with D unresolved. The length of the CDR3 is 15 residues. CDR1 is SGDLS and CDR2 is YYNGEE in the germline V gene. Trimming removed 0 bases at V and 0 bases at J, with 7 bases between. CDR3 nucleotides: TGTGCCAGCAGCGTAGAACAGAGCTCTGGAAACACCATATATTTT. Protein: CASSVEQSSGNTIYF. Supplemented by reference TRBV9 and TRBJ1-3, the full variable domain reads DSGVTQTPKHLITATGQRVTLRCSPRSGDLSVYWYQQSLDQGLQFLIQYYNGEERAKGNILERFSAQQFPDLHSELNLSSLELGDSALYFCASSVEQSSGNTIYFGEGSWLTVV.

In the case of this clone: Compared with germline, one end of the junction differs, possibly owing to a read error. This chain connects TRBV7-6 to TRBJ2-1; D perhaps matches TRBD1 (6 bases). The CDR3 is made up of 11 amino acids. Germline CDR1 reads SGHVS; CDR2 reads FNYEAQ. The chain's CDR3 is CASSVTGHRIF. CDR3 nucleotide sequence: TGTGCCAGCAGCGTGACGGGACACCGGATCTTC.

The J gene is TRBJ2-3, the V gene TRBV27, with D tentatively TRBD1 (5 bases). CDR1 is MNHEY and CDR2 is SMNVEV in the germline V gene (reference sequence). Trimming cost V 2 bases and J 6 bases, with 12 bases left between them. The CDR3 is 14 residues long. The CDR3 nucleotides are TGTGCCAGCAGTTTAGACAGTTGGCGGGATACGCAGTATTTT. As protein: CASSLDSWRDTQYF.

This chain joins TRBV5-1 and TRBJ1-3; tentative D call: TRBD1 (5 bases). The CDR3 spans 17 residues. Germline CDR1 is SGHRS and CDR2 is YFSETQ. The V end was cut by 5 bases, the J end by 0 bases, with 18 bases between. This chain's CDR3 is CASRQTGTQSSGNTIYF. The CDR3 DNA sequence: TGCGCCAGCAGACAAACCGGGACTCAAAGCTCTGGAAACACCATATATTTT.

This clone is a singleton in its sample. Here the CDR3 reads CASSSPIGQGYNYGYTF. The CDR3 nucleotides are TGTGCCAGCAGCTCCCCCATCGGGCAGGGGTACAACTATGGCTACACCTTC. V is TRBV7-9 and J is TRBJ1-2; possible D gene TRBD1, 6 bases. The ends were cut back, 4 bases at V and 2 bases at J, with 20 bases in the middle. Per the germline V gene, CDR1 is SEHNR and CDR2 is FQNEAQ (reference sequence). The CDR3 covers 17 residues.

This chain uses TRBV5-1 with TRBJ1-2, with TRBD1 matching over 7 bases. Germline-derived CDR1 and CDR2 are SGHRS and YFSETQ. The CDR3 runs to 15 residues. J was trimmed by 4 bases and V by 0 bases; bases with no gene match: 6. The CDR3: CASSLAAGGSYGYTF. DNA for the CDR3: TGCGCCAGCAGCTTGGCAGCAGGGGGTTCCTATGGCTACACCTTC.

This clone was detected only once. The chain links TRBV3-1 (or the pseudogene TRBV3-2) to TRBJ1-2; TRBD1 matches 7 bases. The CDR3 totals 15 residues. The trim removed 6 bases at V and 4 bases at J, leaving 11 bases unmatched. CDR1 is LGHDT and CDR2 is YNNKEL in the germline V gene (reference sequence). The CDR3 DNA sequence: TGTGCCAGCAGTCGACAGGGAGCCGAGGGCTATGGCTACACCTTC. Its protein product is CASSRQGAEGYGYTF.

The chain combines TRBV9 with TRBJ2-4; D remains unclear. The CDR3 loop spans 14 amino acids. The germline gives CDR1 SGDLS, CDR2 YYNGEE. V shed 3 bases and J shed 6 bases, with 13 bases lying between them. For the CDR3, the DNA is TGTGCCAGCAGCGGAGACGCAGGTTTAAACATTCAGTACTTC. It codes for CASSGDAGLNIQYF.

The chain employs TRBV5-6 and TRBJ2-5; 7 nucleotides match TRBD1. With V trimmed by 4 bases and J by 4 bases, 10 bases remained unmatched. In germline, CDR1 is SGHDT, CDR2 YYEEEE. The CDR3 loop spans 15 amino acids. As DNA, the CDR3 is TGTGCCAGCAGCGCGGCTACAGGGGTACGAGAGACCCAGTACTTC. It translates to CASSAATGVRETQYF. The complete variable domain, with remaining parts taken from reference TRBV5-6 and TRBJ2-5, reads DAGVTQSPTHLIKTRGQQVTLRCSPKSGHDTVSWYQQALGQGPQFIFQYYEEEERQRGNFPDRFSGHQFPNYSSELNVNALLLGDSALYLCASSAATGVRETQYFGPGTRLLVL.

The gene calls are TRBV6-5 and TRBJ1-4; D is possibly TRBD1 (5 bases). Germline lookup yields CDR1 MNHEY and CDR2 SVGAGI. CDR3 length: 13 amino acids. With 8 bases removed from V and 3 bases from J, the gap between germline ends came to 10 bases. CDR3: CASGGRSNEKLFF. In DNA form, the CDR3 reads TGTGCCAGCGGGGGGAGGTCTAATGAAAAACTGTTTTTT.

V usage is TRBV7-6 and J usage is TRBJ1-1, with 8 positions matching TRBD1. The CDR3 spans 16 residues. CDR1 is SGHVS, CDR2 FNYEAQ, per germline. With V trimmed by 5 bases and J by 0 bases, 8 bases remained unmatched. CDR3 sequence reads: CASSPQTGALNTEAFF. The CDR3 DNA follows: TGTGCCAGCAGCCCTCAGACAGGGGCCTTGAACACTGAAGCTTTCTTT.

V is TRBV5-5 and J is TRBJ2-7; D gene uncertain. Germline V gives CDR1 SGHKS, CDR2 YYEKEE (reference sequence). The CDR3 loop spans 15 amino acids. Between the trimmed V and J ends, which lost 6 bases and 7 bases, there was a span of 23 bases. The CDR3: CASTSTSAYPWEQYF. CDR3 sequence (DNA): TGTGCCAGCACCTCCACTTCCGCCTACCCTTGGGAGCAGTACTTC.